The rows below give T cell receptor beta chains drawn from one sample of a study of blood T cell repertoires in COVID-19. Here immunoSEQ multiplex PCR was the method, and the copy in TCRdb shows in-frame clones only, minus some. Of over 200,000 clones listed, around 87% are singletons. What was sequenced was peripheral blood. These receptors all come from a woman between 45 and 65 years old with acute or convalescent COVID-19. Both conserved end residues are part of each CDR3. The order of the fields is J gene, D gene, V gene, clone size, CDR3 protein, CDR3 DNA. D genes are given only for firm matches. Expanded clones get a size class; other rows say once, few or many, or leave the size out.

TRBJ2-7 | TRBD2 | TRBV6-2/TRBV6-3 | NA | CASSSAGGQPVGDWIIGEQYF | TGTGCCAGCAGTTCCGCGGGGGGGCAGCCGGTCGGGGATTGGATTATTGGCGAGCAGTACTTC
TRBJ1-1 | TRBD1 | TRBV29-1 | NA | CSVRDRDRYNTEAFF | TGCAGCGTCCGTGACCGGGACAGATACAACACTGAAGCTTTCTTT
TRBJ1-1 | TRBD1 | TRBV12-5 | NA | CASGSDRGRTEAFF | TGTGCTAGTGGCTCGGACAGGGGGCGCACTGAAGCTTTCTTT
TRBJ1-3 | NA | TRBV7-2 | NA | CASSLDGRGNTIYF | TGTGCCAGCAGCTTAGATGGGCGTGGAAACACCATATATTTT
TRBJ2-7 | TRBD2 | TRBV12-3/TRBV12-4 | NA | CASRPSGRYEQYF | TGTGCCAGCCGTCCGAGCGGGAGGTACGAGCAGTACTTC
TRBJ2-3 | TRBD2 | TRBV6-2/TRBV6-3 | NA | CASSKFVRTSSFAQYF | TGTGCCAGCAGTAAATTCGTCCGGACTAGCTCCTTTGCGCAGTATTTT
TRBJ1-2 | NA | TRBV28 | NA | CASTMLGADGYTF | TGTGCCAGCACCATGCTGGGGGCGGACGGCTACACCTTC
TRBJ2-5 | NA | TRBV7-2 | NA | CASSLDGSVETQYF | TGTGCCAGCAGCTTAGACGGGAGCGTGGAGACCCAGTACTTC
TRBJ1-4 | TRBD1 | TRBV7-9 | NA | CASSLGQLLATNEKLFF | TGTGCCAGCAGCCTGGGACAGTTGCTTGCAACTAATGAAAAACTGTTTTTT
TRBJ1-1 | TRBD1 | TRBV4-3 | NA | CASSHFFGQGNTEAFF | TGCGCCAGCAGCCACTTCTTTGGACAGGGAAACACTGAAGCTTTCTTT
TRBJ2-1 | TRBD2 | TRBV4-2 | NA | CASSPPAGGNNEQFF | TGTGCCAGCAGCCCCCCAGCGGGAGGGAACAATGAGCAGTTCTTC
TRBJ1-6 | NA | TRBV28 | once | CASRAYSPLHF | TGTGCCAGCAGAGCATATTCACCCCTCCACTTT
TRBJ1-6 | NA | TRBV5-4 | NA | CASSSIIQGGGGPLHF | TGTGCCAGCAGCTCGATAATCCAGGGTGGCGGTGGACCCCTCCACTTT
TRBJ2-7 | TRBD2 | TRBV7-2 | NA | CASSLGLAGGYEQYF | TGTGCCAGCAGCCTTGGACTAGCGGGGGGCTACGAGCAGTACTTC
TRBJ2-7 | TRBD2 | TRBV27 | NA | CASRKTSGRYNEQYF | TGTGCCAGCCGAAAGACTAGCGGGAGGTACAACGAGCAGTACTTC
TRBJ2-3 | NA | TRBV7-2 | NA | CASSRGGPTDTQYF | TGTGCCAGCAGTAGAGGCGGGCCCACAGATACGCAGTATTTT
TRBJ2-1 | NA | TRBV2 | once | CASSEMSGLYNEQFF | TGTGCCAGCAGTGAGATGTCAGGGCTATACAATGAGCAGTTCTTC
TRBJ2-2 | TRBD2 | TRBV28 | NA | CASSLQRERTGELFF | TGTGCCAGCAGTTTGCAGCGGGAGCGCACCGGGGAGCTGTTTTTT
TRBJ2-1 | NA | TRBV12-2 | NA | CASRHLAGPIKNEQFF | TGTGCAAGTCGCCATCTAGCGGGACCTATTAAGAATGAGCAGTTCTTC
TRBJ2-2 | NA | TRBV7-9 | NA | CASSRRGNRATGELFF | TGTGCCAGCAGCCGACGGGGTAACAGGGCAACCGGGGAGCTGTTTTTT